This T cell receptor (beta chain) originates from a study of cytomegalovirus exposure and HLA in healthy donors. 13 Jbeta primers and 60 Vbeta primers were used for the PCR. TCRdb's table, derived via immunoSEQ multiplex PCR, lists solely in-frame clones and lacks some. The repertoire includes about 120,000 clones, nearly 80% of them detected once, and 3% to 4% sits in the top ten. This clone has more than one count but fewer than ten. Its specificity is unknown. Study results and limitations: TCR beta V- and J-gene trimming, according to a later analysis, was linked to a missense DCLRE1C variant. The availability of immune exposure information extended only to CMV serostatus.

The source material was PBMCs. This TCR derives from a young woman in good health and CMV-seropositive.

The CDR3 reads CAWGRDLGPTDTQYF. The CDR3, as DNA: TGTGCCTGGGGGCGGGACCTGGGCCCCACAGATACGCAGTATTTT. The rearrangement uses TRBV30 and TRBJ2-3; tentative D call: TRBD2 (6 bases). The length of the CDR3 is 15 residues. V shed 5 bases and J shed 2 bases, with 17 bases lying between them. The germline V gene has CDR1 GTSNPN and CDR2 SVGIG (reference sequence).